The 14 T cell receptor beta chains given below trace back to one sample, sequenced in a study of cytomegalovirus exposure and HLA in healthy donors. Researchers ran the PCR with 60 Vbeta and 13 Jbeta primers. Only in-frame clones appear in the TCRdb table, and some are missing; sequencing was by immunoSEQ multiplex PCR. The table includes about 160,000 clones, about 65% detected once. Specimen: PBMCs. The receptors here all came from a woman aged 25 to 39 in good health and CMV-seronegative.

The chain joins TRBV5-1 to TRBJ2-7, with D possibly matching TRBD2 (6 bases). This CDR3 has 14 residues. In germline, CDR1 is SGHRS, CDR2 YFSETQ. V was cut by 4 bases and J by 7 bases, with 18 bases left in between. The CDR3 spells CASSGTSPDEEQYF. CDR3 DNA: TGCGCCAGCAGCGGCACTAGCCCGGACGAGGAGCAGTACTTC.

The chain combines TRBV4-3 with TRBJ1-2; D gene ambiguous. The ends were cut back, 0 bases at V and 3 bases at J, with 11 bases in the middle. Germline V gene data show CDR1 as LGHNA and CDR2 as YSLEER. This CDR3 comprises 15 residues. The CDR3 sequence is CASSQEYTRDYGYTF. The CDR3, as DNA: TGCGCCAGCAGCCAAGAGTACACTCGGGACTATGGCTACACCTTC.

This clone was observed once. J is TRBJ2-1 and V is TRBV7-9, with 10 bases lining up with TRBD2. This CDR3 has 17 residues. V lost 6 bases and J lost 6; bases outside the gene matches: 14. Germline CDR1 is SEHNR and CDR2 is FQNEAQ (reference sequence). In nucleotides, the CDR3 is TGTGCCAGCAGACCACGCTCGGTAGCGGGGGGACGCAATGAGCAGTTCTTC. Protein: CASRPRSVAGGRNEQFF. Filled out from reference TRBV7-9 and TRBJ2-1, the complete variable domain reads DTGVSQNPRHKITKRGQNVTFRCDPISEHNRLYWYRQTLGQGPEFLTYFQNEAQLEKSRLLSDRFSAERPKGSFSTLEIQRTEQGDSAMYLCASRPRSVAGGRNEQFFGPGTRLTVL.

The chain employs TRBV7-3 and TRBJ2-1; unclear D gene. The length of the CDR3 is 12 residues. CDR1 and CDR2 from the germline V gene are SGHTA and FQGTGA. V lost 5 bases, J lost 9 bases, and 11 bases lay in between. The CDR3 region has the DNA TGTGCCAGCAGCCCAGGAATGGGTGAGCAGTTCTTC. It translates to CASSPGMGEQFF.

This clone was observed once. The chain carries TRBV28 and TRBJ2-3, with 11 positions matching TRBD2. This CDR3 is 16 amino acids long. Germline V lookup: CDR1 MDHEN, CDR2 SYDVKM. J was trimmed by 5 bases and V by 4 bases; bases with no gene match: 8. The CDR3 here is CASSSISGRVRDTQYF. In DNA form, the CDR3 reads TGTGCCAGCAGTTCGATTAGCGGGAGGGTACGAGATACGCAGTATTTT.

The rearrangement joins TRBV5-6 to TRBJ2-2, with D possibly being TRBD1 (7 bases). This CDR3 is 16 amino acids long. Germline loops: CDR1 SGHDT, CDR2 YYEEEE. V was shortened by 1 base and J by 4 bases, with 14 bases between the two germline ends. The CDR3 DNA reads TGTGCCAGCAGCTTGTCCAGGGGGAGGAGCACCGGGGAGCTGTTTTTT. This sequence encodes CASSLSRGRSTGELFF.

This clone was detected a few times. The rearrangement uses TRBV7-2 and TRBJ2-3, with D hard to call. CDR3 size: 13 residues. The germline gives CDR1 SGHTA, CDR2 FQGNSA. The ends were cut back, 5 bases at V and 2 bases at J, with 8 bases in the middle. The CDR3 DNA follows: TGTGCCAGCAGCCGCATACACACAGATACGCAGTATTTT. Translated: CASSRIHTDTQYF.

V usage is TRBV7-3 and J usage is TRBJ1-4; D gene unclear. The CDR3 is made up of 15 amino acids. The V end was cut by 5 bases, the J end by 0 bases, with 10 bases between. Per germline, CDR1 SGHTA and CDR2 FQGTGA. The CDR3 sequence is CASSPRGATNEKLFF. The CDR3 region has the DNA TGTGCCAGCAGCCCCCGGGGTGCAACTAATGAAAAACTGTTTTTT.

The chain recombines TRBV19 with TRBJ2-1; 9 nucleotides agree with TRBD2. V lost 5 bases to trimming and J lost 6 bases; unmatched junction nucleotides: 8. Germline V gives CDR1 LNHDA, CDR2 SQIVND (reference sequence). The CDR3 extends over 15 amino acids. This CDR3 is CASSEFAGGINEQFF. In nucleotides, the CDR3 is TGTGCCAGTAGTGAATTCGCGGGAGGGATCAATGAGCAGTTCTTC.

V gene TRBV7-9 combines with J gene TRBJ2-3; D is uncertain. The V and J ends lost 6 bases and 6 bases respectively, with 22 bases between them. Germline V gives CDR1 SEHNR, CDR2 FQNEAQ (reference sequence). The length of the CDR3 is 16 residues. The CDR3 DNA reads TGTGCCAGCAGGTCTTACCCCGGTCTGGGCCCCGATACGCAGTATTTT. Protein: CASRSYPGLGPDTQYF.

This chain joins TRBV28 and TRBJ2-7; D is possibly TRBD2 (5 bases). The germline V gene has CDR1 MDHEN and CDR2 SYDVKM. V dropped 6 bases and J dropped 3 bases, with 15 bases sitting between them. The CDR3 totals 14 residues. CDR3 loop: CASSLEGWSYEQYF. CDR3 in DNA: TGTGCCAGCAGCCTCGAGGGTTGGAGCTACGAGCAGTACTTC. The full variable domain, completed using reference TRBV28 and TRBJ2-7, is DVKVTQSSRYLVKRTGEKVFLECVQDMDHENMFWYRQDPGLGLRLIYFSYDVKMKEKGDIPEGYSVSREKKERFSLILESASTNQTSMYLCASSLEGWSYEQYFGPGTRLTVT.

The gene calls are TRBV14 and TRBJ2-1; TRBD2 matches at 10 bases. Germline loops: CDR1 SGHDN, CDR2 FVKESK. Trimming took 3 bases from V and 4 from J; bases not matched to a gene: 9. There are 17 residues in the CDR3. The CDR3 region is CASSHFKREGLYNEQFF. CDR3 DNA sequence: TGTGCCAGCAGCCATTTCAAGCGGGAGGGCCTGTACAATGAGCAGTTCTTC.

Written as DNA, the CDR3 is TGTGCCAGCATCCCTGAGACAGGGAAGTATGGCTACACCTTC. Its translation is CASIPETGKYGYTF. The V call is TRBV2, the J call TRBJ1-2; TRBD1 agrees at 7 bases. Trimming took 7 bases from V and 5 from J; bases not matched to a gene: 10. The CDR3 is made up of 14 amino acids. Per germline, CDR1 SNHLY and CDR2 FYNNEI. Full variable domain (missing parts from reference TRBV2 and TRBJ1-2): EPEVTQTPSHQVTQMGQEVILRCVPISNHLYFYWYRQILGQKVEFLVSFYNNEISEKSEIFDDQFSVERPDGSNFTLKIRSTKLEDSAMYFCASIPETGKYGYTFGSGTRLTVV.

The rearrangement links TRBV7-2 to TRBJ1-1, with a tentative D call TRBD1 (5 bases). CDR3 length: 14 residues. Deletions cut 2 bases from V and 6 bases from J, with 13 bases between. CDR1 and CDR2 (germline): SGHTA, FQGNSA. The CDR3, as DNA: TGTGCCAGCAGCTTAATAGGGGTTAGGGCTGAAGCTTTCTTT. Translation: CASSLIGVRAEAFF.